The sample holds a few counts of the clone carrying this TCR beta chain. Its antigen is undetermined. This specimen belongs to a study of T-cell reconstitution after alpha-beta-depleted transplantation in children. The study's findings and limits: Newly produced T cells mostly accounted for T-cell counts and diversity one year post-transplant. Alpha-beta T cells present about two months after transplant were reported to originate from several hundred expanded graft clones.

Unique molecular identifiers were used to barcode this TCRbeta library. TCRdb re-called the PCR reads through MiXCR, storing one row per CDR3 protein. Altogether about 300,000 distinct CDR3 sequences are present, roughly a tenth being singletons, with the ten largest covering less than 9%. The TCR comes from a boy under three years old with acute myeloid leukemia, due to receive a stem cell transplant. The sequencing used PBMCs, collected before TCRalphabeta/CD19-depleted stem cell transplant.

CDR3 nucleotide sequence: TGTGCCAGCAGCCCCGGGACTTCTTCCAATGAGCAGTTCTTC. It translates to CASSPGTSSNEQFF. This chain connects TRBV4-2 to TRBJ2-1; D might be TRBD2 (6 bases). The CDR3 consists of 14 residues. Trimming took 4 bases from V and 6 from J, leaving 13 bases between them. Germline values: CDR1 LGHNA, CDR2 YNFKEQ.